The 5 T cell receptor beta chains in this list originate from one sample, sequenced in a study of control samples from healthy donors and cancer patients. Only in-frame clones appear in the TCRdb table, and some are missing; sequencing was by immunoSEQ multiplex PCR. This sample has fewer than 100,000 clones, with roughly 86% found just once. The sample taken for sequencing was blood. These receptors all stem from a woman in her fifties or sixties in good health.

The rearrangement links TRBV3-1 (or the pseudogene TRBV3-2) to TRBJ1-2; TRBD1 agrees at 8 bases. V lost 2 bases to trimming and J lost 3 bases; unmatched junction nucleotides: 5. The germline gives CDR1 LGHDT, CDR2 YNNKEL (reference sequence). The CDR3 runs 15 residues. CDR3 region: CASSQPNRGYYGYTF. CDR3 sequence (DNA): TGTGCCAGCAGCCAACCGAACAGGGGGTACTATGGCTACACCTTC.

The V call is TRBV4-1, the J call TRBJ2-1, with unresolved D. Germline values: CDR1 MGHRA, CDR2 YSYEKL. The length of the CDR3 is 14 residues. Trimming shortened V by 3 bases and J by 3 bases, and 9 bases separated the two germline ends. Written as DNA, the CDR3 is TGCGCCAGCAGCCACGTAACAGACTACAATGAGCAGTTCTTC. This gives the protein CASSHVTDYNEQFF.

Turning to this clone: The germline gene is not matched at one end of the junction; a read error may be the cause. V is TRBV7-7 and J is TRBJ2-5; D may be TRBD2 (6 bases). Germline CDR1 is SSHAT and CDR2 is FNYEAQ (reference sequence). The CDR3 runs 15 residues. CDR3 bases: TGTGCTAGCAGCTTTAGTGGAGGGAGCGGGGAGACCCAGTACTTC. Protein: CASSFSGGSGETQYF.

The chain combines TRBV7-9 with TRBJ1-4; D unresolved. The length of the CDR3 is 15 residues. Germline-derived CDR1 and CDR2 are SEHNR and FQNEAQ (reference sequence). V was cut by 4 bases and J by 3 bases, with 12 bases left in between. The CDR3 DNA reads as TGTGCCAGCAGCTCCTCCCAGAGGGCTAATGAAAAACTGTTTTTT. Its protein is CASSSSQRANEKLFF.

The rearrangement uses TRBV28 and TRBJ1-5, with D unresolved. CDR1 and CDR2 (germline): MDHEN, SYDVKM. Trimming took 2 bases from V and 5 from J, leaving 10 bases between them. The CDR3 is 14 amino acids. Here the CDR3 reads CASSLRGRDQPQHF. Here the CDR3 DNA reads TGTGCCAGCAGTTTAAGAGGGCGAGATCAGCCCCAGCATTTT.